This T cell receptor beta chain was found in a study of shared clonotypes between healthy human individuals. Study information: Serving as donors were two women and a few men, whose ages spanned 18 to 49.

Some 30,000 T cell genomes (approximately 0.2 ug DNA) went into each sorted-subset replicate. Measured with immunoSEQ multiplex PCR; TCRdb has only the in-frame clones, and not every one. Altogether some 1,400,000 clones are present, around 97% being singletons, with the ten largest covering approximately 1.1%. The length of the CDR3 is 14 residues. Germline loops: CDR1 SGHRS, CDR2 YFSETQ. Trimming removed 1 base at V and 3 bases at J, with 7 bases between. What was sequenced was naive CD4+ T cells sorted from blood. Subset defined: CD45RA+ positively selected. The origin of this receptor is a young man in good health. V and J are TRBV5-1 and TRBJ2-2; maybe TRBD2 (5 bases). CDR3 region: CASSLREHTGELFF. DNA of the CDR3: TGCGCCAGCAGCTTGAGGGAGCACACCGGGGAGCTGTTTTTT.